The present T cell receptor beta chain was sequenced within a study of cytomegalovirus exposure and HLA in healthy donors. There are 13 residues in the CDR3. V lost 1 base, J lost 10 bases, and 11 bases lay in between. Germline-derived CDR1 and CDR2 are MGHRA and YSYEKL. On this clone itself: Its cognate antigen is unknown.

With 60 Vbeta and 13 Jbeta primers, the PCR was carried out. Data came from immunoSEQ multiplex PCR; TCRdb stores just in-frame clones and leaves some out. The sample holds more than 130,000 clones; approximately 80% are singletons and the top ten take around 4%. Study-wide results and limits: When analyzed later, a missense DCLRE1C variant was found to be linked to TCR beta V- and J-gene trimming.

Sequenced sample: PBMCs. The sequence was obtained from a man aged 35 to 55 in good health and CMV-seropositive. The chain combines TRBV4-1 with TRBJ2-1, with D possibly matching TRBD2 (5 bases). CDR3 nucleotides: TGCGCCAGCAGCCAAGTCGGACTTGAAGAGCAGTTCTTC. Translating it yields CASSQVGLEEQFF.